The 17 T cell receptor beta chains below come from one sample, sequenced in a study of blood T cell repertoires in COVID-19. Generated by immunoSEQ multiplex PCR, the TCRdb table keeps only in-frame clones and is missing some. The data show some 280,000 clones, more than 80% seen once. Sequenced material: peripheral blood. These receptor sequences come from a woman in her 30s with active or convalescent COVID-19.

This clone was counted between two and nine times. The chain recombines TRBV6-1 with TRBJ2-7, with D perhaps matching TRBD1 (6 bases). This CDR3 is 16 amino acids long. V lost 3 bases and J lost 1, with 16 bases in between. Germline V gives CDR1 MNHNS, CDR2 SASEGT. CDR3 residues: CASSDWGAGVSYEQYF. DNA of the CDR3: TGTGCCAGCAGTGACTGGGGCGCAGGGGTATCCTACGAGCAGTACTTC.

The chain has TRBV3-1 (or the pseudogene TRBV3-2) and TRBJ2-2, with a possible D match to TRBD2 (5 bases). The CDR3 length is 14 residues. Germline CDR1 LGHDT, CDR2 YNNKEL (reference sequence). V was clipped by 4 bases and J by 5 bases, with 11 bases between them. The CDR3 DNA follows: TGTGCCAGCAGCCTTAGGACTCCAACCGGGGAGCTGTTTTTT. Translated, it gives CASSLRTPTGELFF.

The J gene is TRBJ2-7, the V gene TRBV10-1; D ambiguous. Per germline, CDR1 WNHNN and CDR2 SYGVQD (reference sequence). V dropped 6 bases and J dropped 0 bases, with 15 bases sitting between them. CDR3 length: 15 residues. The CDR3 loop is CASSSRQVGSYEQYF. Here the CDR3 DNA reads TGCGCCAGCAGCTCTCGACAAGTCGGCTCCTACGAGCAGTACTTC.

The V gene is TRBV10-3, the J gene TRBJ1-4, with D tentatively TRBD1 (5 bases). Trimming took off 3 bases at V and 10 bases at J, with 12 bases between the two ends. Germline CDR1 reads ENHRY; CDR2 reads SYGVKD. The CDR3 has 13 amino acids. CDR3 in DNA: TGTGCCATCAGTGATTATGGGGGAGGAAAACTGTTTTTT. This encodes CAISDYGGGKLFF.

This chain links TRBV5-1 with TRBJ2-1, with 11 bases lining up with TRBD2. Trimming cost V 2 bases and J 2 bases; bases outside gene matches: 0. This CDR3 comprises 15 residues. The germline V gene encodes CDR1 SGHRS and CDR2 YFSETQ. This CDR3 is CASSFSGGAYNEQFF. CDR3 DNA: TGCGCCAGCAGCTTTAGCGGGGGGGCCTACAATGAGCAGTTCTTC.

This clone was seen once. This chain connects TRBV7-9 to TRBJ2-4; D unclear. The CDR3 length is 12 residues. Looked up from germline, CDR1 is SEHNR and CDR2 is FQNEAQ (reference sequence). Between the trimmed V and J ends, which lost 1 base and 6 bases, there was a span of 4 bases. The CDR3 DNA reads as TGTGCCAGCAGCTTAGGCGTAAACATTCAGTACTTC. The encoded protein is CASSLGVNIQYF.

V usage is TRBV18 and J usage is TRBJ1-2; tentatively, D is TRBD1 (6 bases). Looked up from germline, CDR1 is KGHSH and CDR2 is LQKENI. Trimming cost V 1 base and J 4 bases, with 16 bases left between them. The CDR3 is made up of 16 amino acids. CDR3 DNA: TGTGCCAGCTCACCACTTACCAGGGGACAATCCTATGGCTACACCTTC. Protein product: CASSPLTRGQSYGYTF.

The chain joins TRBV1 to TRBJ1-2; TRBD1 is the table's D call and was not checked against the DNA. TRBV1 constitutes a pseudogene. The CDR3 consists of 16 residues. The CDR3 here is CTSSQEDRGNNYGYTF. In nucleotides, the CDR3 is TGCACCAGCAGCCAAGAGGACAGGGGAAATAACTATGGCTACACCTTC.

The rearrangement joins TRBV27 to TRBJ2-3; 14 bases line up with TRBD2. The germline CDR1 and CDR2 sequences are MNHEY and SMNVEV (reference sequence). The V gene end was trimmed by 9 bases and the J gene end by 0 bases; junction bases not matched to a gene: 5. This CDR3 comprises 16 residues. This chain's CDR3 is CASRLAGGRSTDTQYF. The CDR3 DNA reads TGTGCCAGTAGACTAGCGGGGGGGCGGAGCACAGATACGCAGTATTTT.

The genes are TRBV7-2 and TRBJ1-1; D is possibly TRBD1 (5 bases). CDR1 and CDR2 from the germline V gene are SGHTA and FQGNSA. This CDR3 has 14 amino acids. Trimming cost V 1 base and J 6 bases, with 12 bases left between them. CDR3 sequence reads: CASSLEGRGAEAFF. CDR3 coding DNA: TGTGCCAGCAGCTTAGAGGGGCGCGGGGCTGAAGCTTTCTTT.

The chain carries TRBV3-1 (or the pseudogene TRBV3-2) and TRBJ2-5, with unresolved D. Deletions cut 1 base from V and 3 bases from J, with 9 bases between. CDR1 and CDR2 from the germline V gene are LGHDT and YNNKEL (reference sequence). The CDR3 length is 14 residues. This CDR3 is CASSQGAHEETQYF. CDR3 bases: TGTGCCAGCAGCCAAGGTGCACACGAAGAGACCCAGTACTTC.

This sequence joins TRBV24-1 and TRBJ1-5, with 11 bases aligning to TRBD1. This CDR3 contains 16 residues. Germline trimming cut 4 bases from V and 4 bases from J; bases unmatched to any gene: 5. CDR1 and CDR2 from the germline V gene are KGHDR and SFDVKD. The CDR3 is CATSESGQGGNQPQHF. Here the CDR3 DNA reads TGTGCCACCAGTGAGTCGGGACAGGGGGGAAATCAGCCCCAGCATTTT.

CDR3 in DNA: TGTGCCAGTAGTCCCCAGGAAAATCAGCCCCAGCATTTT. Translating gives CASSPQENQPQHF. The V call is TRBV19, the J call TRBJ1-5; no clear D. V shed 5 bases and J shed 4 bases, with 9 bases lying between them. The CDR3 sequence is 13 residues long. The germline gives CDR1 LNHDA, CDR2 SQIVND (reference sequence).

The chain has TRBV19 and TRBJ1-5; D uncertain. CDR1 is LNHDA, CDR2 SQIVND, per germline (reference sequence). The V gene lost 3 bases and the J gene lost 4 bases, with 7 bases spanning the gap. This CDR3 is built from 13 residues. CDR3 nucleotide sequence: TGTGCCAGTAGTATTACCACTAATCAGCCCCAGCATTTT. Translation gives CASSITTNQPQHF.

This rearrangement joins TRBV12-3 or TRBV12-4 to TRBJ1-5, with D perhaps TRBD1 (5 bases). The CDR3 consists of 12 residues. The V end lost 8 bases, the J end lost 4 bases, and 9 bases lay between the germline ends. Here the CDR3 reads CASQSGNQPQHF. The CDR3 nucleotides are TGTGCCAGCCAGTCAGGGAATCAGCCCCAGCATTTT.

This chain uses TRBV13 with TRBJ2-3; TRBD2 matches 15 bases. The CDR3 extends over 17 amino acids. Losses at the gene ends were 6 bases for V and 5 bases for J; bases not matched to a gene: 9. The germline gives CDR1 PRHDT, CDR2 FYEKMQ (reference sequence). Here the CDR3 DNA reads TGTGCCAGCAGTCGCTGGACTAGCGGGGGGGTCAAAGATACGCAGTATTTT. It encodes CASSRWTSGGVKDTQYF.

The DNA for the CDR3 is TGTGCCAGCAGCCGAACAGGGCTACCAGCTTTCTTT. It translates to CASSRTGLPAFF. V usage is TRBV6-2 or TRBV6-3 and J usage is TRBJ1-1; D is possibly TRBD1 (6 bases). This CDR3 comprises 12 residues. Germline values: CDR1 MNHEY, CDR2 SVGEGT. V was shortened by 6 bases and J by 10 bases, with 15 bases between the two germline ends.